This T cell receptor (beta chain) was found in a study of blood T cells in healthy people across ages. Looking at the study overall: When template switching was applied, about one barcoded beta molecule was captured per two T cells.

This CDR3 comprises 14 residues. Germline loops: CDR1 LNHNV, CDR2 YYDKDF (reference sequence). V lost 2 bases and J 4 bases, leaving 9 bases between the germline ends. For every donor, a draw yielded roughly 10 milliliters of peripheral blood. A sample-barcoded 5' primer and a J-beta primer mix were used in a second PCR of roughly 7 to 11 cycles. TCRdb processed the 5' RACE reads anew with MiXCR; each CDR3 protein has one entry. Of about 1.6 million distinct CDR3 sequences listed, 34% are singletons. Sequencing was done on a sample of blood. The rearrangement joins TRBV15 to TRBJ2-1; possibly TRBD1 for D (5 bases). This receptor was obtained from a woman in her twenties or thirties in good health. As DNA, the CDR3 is TGTGCCACCAGCAGATCCAGACAGTACAATGAGCAGTTCTTC. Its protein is CATSRSRQYNEQFF.